The next 23 T cell receptor beta chains were all read from a single sample in a study of regulatory T cells in long-lasting Graves disease. Arm-PCR of CDR3 regions and iRepertoire HTBI primers were used to build TCR beta libraries. TCRdb redid the calling of the multiplex PCR reads with MiXCR, one entry per CDR3 protein. Counted here are about 430,000 distinct CDR3 sequences, under 25% occurring once; the ten biggest clones make up roughly an eighth. Specified time point: persistent/refractory GD, antithyroid drugs over 5 years with positive TRAb. After RNA was extracted from PBMCs, the TCR library was made from it. The sample in question was peripheral blood mononuclear cells (PBMCs), obtained when the disease was refractory, from a patient treated with antithyroid drugs. All receptors come from a female donor with Graves disease.

This clonotype showed up many times. The chain links TRBV9 to TRBJ2-7; TRBD2 aligns across 15 bases. V trimming: 3 bases; J trimming: 4 bases; junction bases outside the gene matches: 2. Germline-derived CDR1 and CDR2 are SGDLS and YYNGEE. The CDR3 runs 15 residues. DNA of the CDR3: TGTGCCAGCAGCGACGGACTAGCGGGAGGGTACGAGCAGTACTTC. Protein sequence: CASSDGLAGGYEQYF.

This clonotype was found a few times. The chain couples TRBV5-6 to TRBJ2-5; D assignment may be TRBD1 or TRBD2 (5 bases each). V was shortened by 2 bases and J by 5 bases, with 19 bases between the two germline ends. The CDR3 is made up of 16 amino acids. Germline values: CDR1 SGHDT, CDR2 YYEEEE. CDR3 in DNA: TGTGCCAGCAGCTTCAGCCGGGACGGATTATTTGAGACCCAGTACTTC. Translated, it gives CASSFSRDGLFETQYF.

This clonotype was counted a few times. This sequence joins TRBV7-2 and TRBJ1-5; maybe TRBD1 (5 bases). V lost 2 bases and J lost 6, with 11 bases in between. Germline V CDR1 and CDR2: SGHTA, FQGNSA. This CDR3 is 14 amino acids long. The CDR3 loop is CASSLSAGTQPQHF. The CDR3 nucleotides are TGTGCCAGCAGCTTATCGGCAGGGACTCAGCCCCAGCATTTT. Using reference TRBV7-2 and TRBJ1-5 for the parts outside the CDR3, the full variable domain is GAGVSQSPSNKVTEKGKDVELRCDPISGHTALYWYRQSLGQGLEFLIYFQGNSAPDKSGLPSDRFSAERTGGSVSTLTIQRTQQEDSAVYLCASSLSAGTQPQHFGDGTRLSIL.

In this sample, this clonotype turned up many times. Here the CDR3 reads CASSLGGGPVYGYTF. CDR3 sequence (DNA): TGCGCCAGCAGCTTGGGCGGGGGCCCCGTCTATGGCTACACCTTC. This chain joins TRBV5-1 and TRBJ1-2; D perhaps matches TRBD1 (6 bases). Germline CDR1 and CDR2: SGHRS and YFSETQ. Between the trimmed V and J ends, which lost 0 bases and 4 bases, there was a span of 13 bases. The CDR3 is 15 residues long.

Points on this clonotype: A much larger clonotype is one base distant, so this may be a read error. The rearrangement joins TRBV12-3 or TRBV12-4 to TRBJ2-7; tentative D call: TRBD1 (5 bases). CDR3 size: 14 residues. V was shortened by 1 base and J by 6 bases, with 13 bases between the two germline ends. The CDR3 sequence is CASSLVGAKCEQYF. The CDR3 bases are TGTGCCAGCAGTTTAGTAGGGGCTAAGTGCGAGCAGTACTTC.

As regards this clonotype: It is likely a read error, because the conserved phenylalanine at the end of the CDR3 is missing. J is TRBJ2-2 and V is TRBV28, with unresolved D. Germline values: CDR1 MDHEN, CDR2 SYDVKM. V was cut by 6 bases and J by 5 bases, with 16 bases left in between. This CDR3 has 15 residues. The CDR3 DNA is TGTGCCAGCAGCCTCCGTAGTTTCGGAACCGGGGAGCTGTTTTCT. It translates to CASSLRSFGTGELFS.

At least ten counts were recorded for this clonotype. The chain employs TRBV28 and TRBJ2-4; a weak D match, TRBD2 (6 bases). CDR1 MDHEN and CDR2 SYDVKM come from the germline V gene. The CDR3 has 15 amino acids. Trimming took 3 bases from V and 2 from J, leaving 11 bases between them. CDR3 nucleotide sequence: TGTGCCAGCAGTTTGCGGGGTAGTACCAAAAACATTCAGTACTTC. Encoded protein: CASSLRGSTKNIQYF.

The chain carries TRBV5-4 and TRBJ1-2; possible D gene TRBD1, 5 bases. The CDR3 has 16 amino acids. CDR1 is SGHNT and CDR2 is YYREEE in the germline V gene (reference sequence). With 5 bases removed from V and 6 bases from J, the gap between germline ends came to 23 bases. Written as DNA, the CDR3 is TGTGCCAGCAGTTCGACCTCGGGACCCCGGTCAGATGGCTACACCTTC. Translation: CASSSTSGPRSDGYTF.

This clonotype was recorded many times. The chain joins TRBV6-1 to TRBJ2-7; unclear D gene. V was trimmed by 6 bases and J by 0 bases, leaving 9 bases between them. Germline V CDR1 and CDR2: MNHNS, SASEGT. This CDR3 is built from 13 residues. The CDR3 DNA reads as TGTGCCAGCAGGAATGGGCCCTCCTACGAGCAGTACTTC. It codes for CASRNGPSYEQYF.

Notes on this clonotype: The junction shows a germline mismatch at one end, possibly a read error. The chain carries TRBV25-1 and TRBJ1-1; D gene uncertain. The CDR3 is 13 residues long. Germline V gene lookup returns CDR1 MGHDK and CDR2 SYGVNS. The CDR3 reads CASSDSPLPGPIF. DNA for the CDR3: TGTGCCAGCAGTGATTCACCCCTCCCCGGACCAATCTTT.

There are a few counts of this clonotype. The rearrangement uses TRBV14 and TRBJ2-7, with D perhaps matching TRBD2 (5 bases). The V end lost 0 bases, the J end lost 1 base, and 13 bases lay between the germline ends. The CDR3 totals 16 residues. CDR1 is SGHDN and CDR2 is FVKESK in the germline V gene. The CDR3 DNA sequence: TGTGCCAGCAGCCAAGATCAGGTTACGGGGTCCTACGAGCAGTACTTC. It codes for CASSQDQVTGSYEQYF.

This clonotype was counted a few times. This chain uses TRBV20-1 with TRBJ2-7; 12 bases line up with TRBD2. The J segment lost 2 bases and the V segment lost 5 bases, leaving 16 bases of the junction unmatched. From germline, CDR1 is DFQATT and CDR2 SNEGSKA (reference sequence). The CDR3 has 18 residues. In DNA, the CDR3 is TGCAGTGCTGACCTGGGACAGTGGACTAGCGGGGCCCCCTACGAGCAGTACTTC. Its translation: CSADLGQWTSGAPYEQYF.

The CDR3 loop reads CASSQAAGAPNQPQHF. In DNA, the CDR3 is TGTGCCAGCAGCCAAGCTGCAGGGGCCCCCAATCAGCCCCAGCATTTT. This chain links TRBV4-2 with TRBJ1-5, with a possible D match to TRBD1 (6 bases). The germline gives CDR1 LGHNA, CDR2 YNFKEQ. Deletions cut 1 base from V and 3 bases from J, with 13 bases between. This CDR3 spans 16 amino acids.

A few counts support this clonotype. The chain uses TRBV3-1 and TRBJ1-4; tentative D call: TRBD1 (5 bases). Germline V gives CDR1 LGHDT, CDR2 YNNKEL (reference sequence). V gave up 0 bases and J gave up 11 bases, with 19 bases separating them. The CDR3 loop spans 16 amino acids. CDR3 DNA sequence: TGTGCCAGCAGCCAAGATCTGGGCCAGGGCCCGTGGAAACTGTTTTTT. Its translation is CASSQDLGQGPWKLFF.

This clonotype has at least ten counts. The chain recombines TRBV5-1 with TRBJ1-1; D unclear. The V end lost 2 bases, the J end lost 0 bases, and 8 bases lay between the germline ends. CDR3 length: 14 residues. Per germline, CDR1 SGHRS and CDR2 YFSETQ. DNA of the CDR3: TGCGCCAGCAGCTTAGCACAAATGAACACTGAAGCTTTCTTT. It yields the protein CASSLAQMNTEAFF.

The chain joins TRBV25-1 to TRBJ2-3; 8 bases are a match to TRBD2. This CDR3 is built from 17 residues. V shed 0 bases and J 0 bases; nucleotides not matched to a gene: 5. The V gene's germline CDR1 is MGHDK and CDR2 SYGVNS. CDR3 amino acids: CASSEYKASGSTDTQYF. Written as DNA, the CDR3 is TGTGCCAGCAGTGAATATAAGGCTAGCGGGAGCACAGATACGCAGTATTTT. Drawing the rest from reference TRBV25-1 and TRBJ2-3, the complete variable domain is EADIYQTPRYLVIGTGKKITLECSQTMGHDKMYWYQQDPGMELHLIHYSYGVNSTEKGDLSSESTVSRIRTEHFPLTLESARPSHTSQYLCASSEYKASGSTDTQYFGPGTRLTVL.

Note on this clonotype: A single base separates this from a much larger clone, so it may be a read error. J is TRBJ2-2 and V is TRBV15; 8 nucleotides match TRBD2. The germline CDR1 and CDR2 sequences are LNHNV and YYDKDF (reference sequence). The CDR3 is 17 residues long. CDR3 amino acids: CATTKRAGGSNTGELLF. DNA for the CDR3: TGTGCCACCACCAAGAGGGCGGGAGGTTCGAACACCGGGGAGCTGCTTTTT.

This clonotype was detected ten times or more. The CDR3 sequence: CSATPSSGVGTEAFF. The CDR3 nucleotides are TGCAGTGCTACCCCCTCTTCGGGGGTCGGCACTGAAGCTTTCTTT. V is TRBV20-1 and J is TRBJ1-1, with TRBD1 as a possible D gene (5 bases). Between the trimmed V and J ends, which lost 4 bases and 4 bases, there was a span of 19 bases. CDR3 length: 15 residues. The germline V gene encodes CDR1 DFQATT and CDR2 SNEGSKA (reference sequence).

This chain joins TRBV7-3 and TRBJ2-3; TRBD2 might be the D (6 bases). The CDR3 covers 15 residues. Between the trimmed V and J ends, which lost 5 bases and 0 bases, there was a span of 12 bases. Germline assignment: CDR1 SGHTA and CDR2 FQGTGA. The CDR3 sequence: CASSPRGLSTDTQYF. The CDR3, as DNA: TGTGCCAGCAGCCCTCGGGGACTTAGCACAGATACGCAGTATTTT.

This clonotype was counted at least ten times. The chain uses TRBV27 and TRBJ2-5; D may be TRBD2 (5 bases). Trimming removed 5 bases from V and 4 bases from J, with 5 bases in between. This CDR3 contains 11 residues. Germline assignment: CDR1 MNHEY and CDR2 SMNVEV (reference sequence). This CDR3 is CASSGRETQYF. In DNA form, the CDR3 reads TGTGCCAGCAGTGGGAGAGAGACCCAGTACTTC.

V usage is TRBV12-3 or TRBV12-4 and J usage is TRBJ2-1; D is unclear. Trimming cost V 7 bases and J 0 bases, with 13 bases left between them. The length of the CDR3 is 15 residues. The CDR3, as DNA: TGTGCCAGCATCAAAGGCGGTAGCTCCTACAATGAGCAGTTCTTC. The encoded protein is CASIKGGSSYNEQFF.

This clonotype occurred many times. The chain is built from TRBV6-1 and TRBJ2-2, with 7 bases aligning to TRBD2. This CDR3 has 16 amino acids. Germline CDR1 is MNHNS and CDR2 is SASEGT. V shed 8 bases, J shed 3 bases, and the junction held 12 bases outside the gene matches. The CDR3 sequence: CASDLGGRVHTGELFF. In DNA form, the CDR3 reads TGTGCCAGCGACCTCGGGGGGAGGGTACACACCGGGGAGCTGTTTTTT.

A few counts support this clonotype. V usage is TRBV25-1 and J usage is TRBJ2-1; D may be TRBD1 or TRBD2 (5 bases each). V shed 4 bases and J shed 3 bases, with 10 bases lying between them. Germline CDR1 MGHDK, CDR2 SYGVNS. This CDR3 is built from 14 residues. CDR3 in amino acids: CASSAGTYYNEQFF. Here the CDR3 DNA reads TGTGCCAGCAGTGCCGGGACCTACTACAATGAGCAGTTCTTC.